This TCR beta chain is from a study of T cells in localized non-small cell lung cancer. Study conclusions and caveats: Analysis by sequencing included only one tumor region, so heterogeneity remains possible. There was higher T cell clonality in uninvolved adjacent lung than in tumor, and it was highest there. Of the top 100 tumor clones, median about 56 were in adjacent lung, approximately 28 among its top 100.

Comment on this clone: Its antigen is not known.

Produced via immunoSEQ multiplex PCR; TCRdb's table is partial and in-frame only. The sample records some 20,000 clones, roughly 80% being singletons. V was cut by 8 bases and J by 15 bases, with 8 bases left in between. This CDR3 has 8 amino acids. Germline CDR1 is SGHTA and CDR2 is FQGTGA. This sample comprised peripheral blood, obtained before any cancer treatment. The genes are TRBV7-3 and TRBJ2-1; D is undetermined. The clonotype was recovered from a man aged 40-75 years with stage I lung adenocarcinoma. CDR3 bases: TGTGCCAGCTACGAATGGTTCTTC. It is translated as CASYEWFF.